Listed below are T cell receptor beta chains from one sample, sequenced in a study of blood T cell repertoires in COVID-19. Method: immunoSEQ multiplex PCR; TCRdb's copy keeps in-frame clones and lacks some. The sample contains around 60,000 clones, roughly 90% of which appear only once. Sequenced: peripheral blood. The receptors here all came from a human donor in a cohort sampled during active COVID-19. Both conserved end residues are part of each CDR3. A D gene is named only where the DNA matches it firmly. Expanded clones get a size class; other rows say once, few or many, or leave the size out.

TRBV3-1/TRBV3-2,TRBJ1-2,-,16,-,TGTGCCAGCAGCCAAGATGGGGCGGTGGGATCCTATGGCTACACCTTC,CASSQDGAVGSYGYTF
TRBV3-1/TRBV3-2,TRBJ2-4,TRBD2,22,-,TGTGCCAGCAGCCAAGATTTCCGACGGACTAGCGGGAGGGCCGAATCCAAAAACATTCAGTACTTC,CASSQDFRRTSGRAESKNIQYF
TRBV7-9,TRBJ2-5,TRBD2,14,few,TGTGCCAGCAACTTAGCGGGAGGGCCTGAGACCCAGTACTTC,CASNLAGGPETQYF
TRBV19,TRBJ2-7,-,14,-,TGTGCCAGTAGTATCTGGCCAGGGATCCACGAGCAGTACTTC,CASSIWPGIHEQYF
TRBV4-3,TRBJ1-4,TRBD1,16,-,TGCGCCAGCAGCCAAGATTTGGACAGGGGGAATGAAAAACTGTTTTTT,CASSQDLDRGNEKLFF
TRBV9,TRBJ2-7,TRBD2,15,-,TGTGCCAGCAGCGATGGACTAGCGGGAGGACACGAGCAGTACTTC,CASSDGLAGGHEQYF
TRBV19,TRBJ1-2,TRBD1,14,-,TGTGCCAGTAGTCACGTCGGCAGGGGGCGCGGCTACACCTTC,CASSHVGRGRGYTF
TRBV6-5,TRBJ2-2,-,15,-,TGTGCCAGCAGTTACGAACAGGGGAACACCGGGGAGCTGTTTTTT,CASSYEQGNTGELFF
TRBV18,TRBJ2-5,-,13,-,TGTGCCAGCTCACCCTCAGGGGTCGAGACCCAGTACTTC,CASSPSGVETQYF
TRBV29-1,TRBJ2-7,-,13,-,TGCAGCGTTGAAATTGGGGGCTTTGAGGGGCAGTACTTC,CSVEIGGFEGQYF
TRBV28,TRBJ2-3,-,14,-,TGTGCCAGCCGTATAGCGGACACCACAGATACGCAGTATTTT,CASRIADTTDTQYF
TRBV4-2,TRBJ2-7,-,16,-,TGTGCCAGCAGCTTCTCAAACGGACAGGGAGGGTACGAGCAGTACTTC,CASSFSNGQGGYEQYF
TRBV14,TRBJ1-1,-,15,-,TGTGCCAGCAGCCAAGATAAGGGGGACCCCACTGAAGCTTTCTTT,CASSQDKGDPTEAFF
TRBV7-2,TRBJ2-1,TRBD2,16,-,TGTGCCAGCAGCTTAGTCCCCGGGGGGTCCTACAATGAGCAGTTCTTC,CASSLVPGGSYNEQFF
TRBV27,TRBJ2-1,TRBD2,17,-,TGTGCCAGCAGTGCCGGGACTAGCGCCATTTCCTACAATGAGCAGTTCTTC,CASSAGTSAISYNEQFF
TRBV9,TRBJ2-7,TRBD1,15,-,TGTGCCAGCAGCGTCGAACAGGGGGCGACCTACGAGCAGTACTTC,CASSVEQGATYEQYF
TRBV19,TRBJ1-5,-,15,-,TGTGCCAGTAGTATTGCGAGTTTGGGCAATCAGCCCCAGCATTTT,CASSIASLGNQPQHF